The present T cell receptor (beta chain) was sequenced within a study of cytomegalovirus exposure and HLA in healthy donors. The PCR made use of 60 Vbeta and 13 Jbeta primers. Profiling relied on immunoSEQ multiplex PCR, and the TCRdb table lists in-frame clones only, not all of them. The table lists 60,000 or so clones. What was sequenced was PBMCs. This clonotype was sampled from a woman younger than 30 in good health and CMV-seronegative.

The CDR3 sequence is CASKGQELYEQYF. CDR3 sequence (DNA): TGCGCCAGCAAGGGACAGGAGCTCTACGAGCAGTACTTC. V usage is TRBV5-1 and J usage is TRBJ2-7; 8 bases fit TRBD1. Per germline, CDR1 SGHRS and CDR2 YFSETQ. After removal of 6 bases from V and 3 bases from J, the junction contained 5 bases not matched to a gene. The CDR3 runs to 13 residues.